This is a list of T cell receptor beta chains from one sample in a study of blood T cells in healthy people across ages. In TCRdb, the 5' RACE reads were re-called with MiXCR into one record per CDR3 protein. Among roughly 640,000 distinct CDR3 sequences, about 30% were seen once, and the ten largest hold approximately 15%. The sample taken for sequencing was blood. Receptor source: a woman older than 75 in good health. The conserved cysteine and the conserved F or W are not part of the CDR3 here. The order of the fields is V gene, J gene, CDR3 length, CDR3 protein.

>TRBV7-3|TRBJ1-2|15
ASSRNPGQGEGNGYT
>TRBV7-9|TRBJ1-6|12
ASRNTLPGQALH
>TRBV20-1|TRBJ1-6|14
SARKTGSSYNSPLH
>TRBV12-3/TRBV12-4|TRBJ2-3|14
ASSSDRETSTDTQY
>TRBV24-1|TRBJ2-1|14
ATSDRWAGGLDEQF
>TRBV20-1|TRBJ2-3|11
SANRPGTDTQY
>TRBV6-5|TRBJ1-3|13
ATTLSPFSGNTIY
>TRBV3-1|.|14
ASSPLAGGFYNEQY
>TRBV30|TRBJ2-1|9
AWTLGNEQF
>TRBV30|TRBJ2-6|14
AWSTGDPSGANVLT
>TRBV20-1|TRBJ2-3|14
SARLASGGISDTQY
>TRBV30|TRBJ2-3|10
AWRIFTDTQY
>TRBV20-1|TRBJ2-1|10
SAQPLSKEQF
>TRBV18|TRBJ2-7|14
ASSPPRTGGFYEQY
>TRBV5-1|TRBJ2-1|12
ASSLQGVFNEQF
>TRBV7-9|TRBJ2-3|10
ASAGSTDTQY
>TRBV5-1|TRBJ1-4|12
ASSVNRGDEKLF
>TRBV5-1|TRBJ1-6|13
ASSLDRALSSPLH
>TRBV28|TRBJ1-5|12
ASSFLREGQPQH
>TRBV5-1|TRBJ1-5|12
ASSLGQGKQPQH
>TRBV7-2|TRBJ2-1|12
ASSQFSVDGEQF
>TRBV5-1|TRBJ2-2|12
ASGGRGDTGELF
>TRBV20-1|TRBJ2-5|10
SARGPRAHEY
>TRBV21-1|TRBJ2-1|13
ARVPGQGFFLEQF
>TRBV27|TRBJ2-3|14
ASSLRPAGGTDTQY
>TRBV7-9|TRBJ2-6|14
ASSNQRVTGANVLT
>TRBV27|TRBJ2-7|13
ASRRGQGSSYEQY
>TRBV20-1|TRBJ2-1|13
SARPPGVLGNEQF
>TRBV5-5|TRBJ2-6|17
ASSLSGDRMISGANVLT
>TRBV7-2|TRBJ2-7|12
ASSRDSGTYEQY
>TRBV4-3|TRBJ2-3|14
ASSQDLAGGSDTQY
>TRBV10-3|TRBJ1-2|13
AISESARPAYGYT
>TRBV7-6|TRBJ2-2|13
ASSLGQLHTGELF
>TRBV27|TRBJ2-1|13
ASSLDALSYNEQF
>TRBV5-1|TRBJ2-3|14
ASSLEGLASTDTQY
>TRBV7-9|TRBJ2-1|11
ASSLEGGNEQF
>TRBV7-2|TRBJ2-2|15
ASELARRLVRTGELF
>TRBV20-1|TRBJ1-6|15
SARARFSSSYNSPLH
>TRBV7-2|TRBJ1-5|12
ASSLGLPGQPQH
>TRBV4-1|TRBJ1-2|13
ASTPRFGTGDGYT
>TRBV20-1|TRBJ1-2|11
SASDRPNYGYT
>TRBV20-1|TRBJ2-1|13
SASPLAGGRNEQF
>TRBV20-1|TRBJ2-2|12
SARDRGSTGELF
>TRBV20-1|TRBJ2-7|13
SARDRSRSSYEQY
>TRBV6-2/TRBV6-3|TRBJ1-2|13
ASSYSWQQDYGYT
>TRBV7-2|.|12
ASSARQGEGEQY
>TRBV27|TRBJ2-7|14
ASSLSSGPAGYEQY
>TRBV19|TRBJ2-7|10
ASSRTAYEQY
>TRBV6-5|TRBJ1-5|13
ASSYKADSNQPQH
>TRBV20-1|TRBJ2-3|10
SAGPSVDTQY
>TRBV11-3|TRBJ2-3|12
ASSLPGAAGTQY
>TRBV30|TRBJ1-3|11
AWNSLIGNTIY
>TRBV3-1|TRBJ1-4|12
ASSQLQGREKLF
>TRBV3-1|TRBJ2-1|14
ASSLLTSGGAHEQF
>TRBV7-2|TRBJ1-2|12
ASSQLKGQGMHT